What follows are 4 T cell receptor beta chains derived from one specimen sequenced in a study of regulatory T cells in long-lasting Graves disease. Construction of TCR beta libraries relied on iRepertoire HTBI primers and on Arm-PCR targeting CDR3 regions. Via MiXCR, TCRdb re-called the multiplex PCR reads, giving one row per CDR3 protein. The sample lists approximately 400,000 distinct CDR3 sequences, around 22% occurring once. The time point: persistent/refractory GD, antithyroid drugs over 5 years with positive TRAb. From RNA extracted from PBMCs, the TCR library was made. This specimen was peripheral blood mononuclear cells (PBMCs), taken when the disease was refractory, from a patient treated with antithyroid drugs. These receptor sequences come from a female donor with Graves disease.

In regard to this clonotype: One end of the junction varies from germline; a read error may be responsible. This chain uses TRBV9 with TRBJ2-5; 9 nucleotides match TRBD2. This CDR3 comprises 18 residues. Germline lookup yields CDR1 SGDLS and CDR2 YYNGEE. The CDR3 bases are TGTGCCAGCGGCGTAGCTATCATGGGTAGCGGGAGCCAAGAGACCCAGTACTTC. Protein: CASGVAIMGSGSQETQYF.

This chain uses TRBV12-5 with TRBJ2-1; 12 bases fit TRBD1. The CDR3 spans 16 residues. V gave up 4 bases and J gave up 6 bases; unmatched junction bases: 7. CDR1 is LGHNT, CDR2 FRNRAP, per germline. CDR3 sequence reads: CASGSSPGQGANEQFF. The CDR3 DNA reads as TGTGCTAGTGGTTCTTCTCCGGGACAGGGGGCCAATGAGCAGTTCTTC.

The chain recombines TRBV18 with TRBJ2-5, with TRBD2 as a possible D gene (5 bases). The CDR3 has 15 amino acids. Germline-derived CDR1 and CDR2 are KGHSH and LQKENI. The germline V and J ends were trimmed by 0 bases and 5 bases, with 13 bases remaining between them. The chain's CDR3 is CASSPPSRVGETQYF. The CDR3 DNA reads as TGTGCCAGCTCACCACCGTCGCGGGTCGGGGAGACCCAGTACTTC.

The gene calls are TRBV20-1 and TRBJ1-6; D gene unclear. Trimming removed 6 bases from V and 10 bases from J, with 22 bases in between. Germline V gene data show CDR1 as DFQATT and CDR2 as SNEGSKA (reference sequence). CDR3 length: 15 amino acids. CDR3 in amino acids: CSAESGRGPESPLHF. In DNA, the CDR3 is TGCAGTGCGGAGAGTGGTCGGGGTCCCGAGTCACCCCTCCACTTT.